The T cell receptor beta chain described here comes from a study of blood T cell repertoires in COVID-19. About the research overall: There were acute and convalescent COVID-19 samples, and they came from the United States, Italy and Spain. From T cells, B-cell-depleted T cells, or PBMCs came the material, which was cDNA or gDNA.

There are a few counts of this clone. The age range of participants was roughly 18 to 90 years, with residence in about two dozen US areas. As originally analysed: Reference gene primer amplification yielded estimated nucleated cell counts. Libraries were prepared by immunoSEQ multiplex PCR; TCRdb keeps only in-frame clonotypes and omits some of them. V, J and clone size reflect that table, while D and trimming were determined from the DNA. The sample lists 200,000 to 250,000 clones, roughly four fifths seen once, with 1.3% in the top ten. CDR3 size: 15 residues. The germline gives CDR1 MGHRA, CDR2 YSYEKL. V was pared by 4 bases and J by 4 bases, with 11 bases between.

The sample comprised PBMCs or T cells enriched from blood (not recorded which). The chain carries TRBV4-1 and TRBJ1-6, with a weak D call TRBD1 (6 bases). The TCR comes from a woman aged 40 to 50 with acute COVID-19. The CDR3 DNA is TGCGCCAGCAGCCGGGATGGACAGTATAATTCACCCCTCCACTTT. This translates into CASSRDGQYNSPLHF.